This TCR beta chain comes out of a study of a mutant IDH1 vaccine in newly diagnosed glioma. Whole-study results and caveats: Vaccination induced immune responses in around 93% of patients.

This sample's time point: week 47, end of study. Topical imiquimod accompanied each vaccine dose, which consisted of 300 ug of mutant IDH1 20-mer peptide. A few counts support this clone. Antigen: not known. Germline CDR1 SGDLS, CDR2 YYNGEE. Trimming shortened V by 6 bases and J by 0 bases, and 15 bases separated the two germline ends. CDR3 length equals 15 residues. The method was immunoSEQ multiplex PCR; TCRdb's version includes in-frame clones alone and lacks a portion of them. Here the sample spans some 57,000 clones, around 80% being singletons. The sequence came from a woman in her thirties or forties with glioma. Some clones in this sample may be carry-over from other donors' samples. This chain uses TRBV9 with TRBJ1-1; a weak D match, TRBD1 (5 bases). Sample: PBMCs, taken from a glioma patient whose treatment included an IDH1 peptide vaccine. The CDR3 reads CASTNGEGLNTEAFF. CDR3 DNA sequence: TGTGCCAGCACCAACGGTGAGGGGTTGAACACTGAAGCTTTCTTT.